This TCR beta chain emerged from a study of memory B cells and T cells in multiple sclerosis. V shed 11 bases, J shed 10 bases, and the junction held 6 bases outside the gene matches. CDR1 and CDR2 from the germline V gene are SNHLY and FYNNEI. The CDR3 spans 12 residues. General study results and limits: Normalization was needed because clone-set size differences affected shared clonotype counts.

Using immunoSEQ multiplex PCR, the repertoire was profiled, and TCRdb retains in-frame clones only, with some absent. The sample carries about 45,000 clones, over 75% recorded once. Points on this clone: Its antigen is unknown.

CFSE-dim autoproliferating and CFSE-high non-proliferating T cells from unstimulated culture were sequenced separately. About 50 million CFSE-labeled PBMCs were cultured less than nine days unstimulated, then replicate wells were pooled. PBMCs were labeled with about 0.5 uM CFSE and cultured without exogenous stimuli. The rearrangement uses TRBV2 and TRBJ1-4; TRBD1 aligns across 11 bases. Sequencing was done on a sample of PBMCs from blood kept in culture. This receptor was taken from a human donor with multiple sclerosis. CDR3 loop: CAGAGTGGKLFF. The CDR3 DNA reads TGTGCCGGAGCCGGGACAGGGGGAAAACTGTTTTTT.